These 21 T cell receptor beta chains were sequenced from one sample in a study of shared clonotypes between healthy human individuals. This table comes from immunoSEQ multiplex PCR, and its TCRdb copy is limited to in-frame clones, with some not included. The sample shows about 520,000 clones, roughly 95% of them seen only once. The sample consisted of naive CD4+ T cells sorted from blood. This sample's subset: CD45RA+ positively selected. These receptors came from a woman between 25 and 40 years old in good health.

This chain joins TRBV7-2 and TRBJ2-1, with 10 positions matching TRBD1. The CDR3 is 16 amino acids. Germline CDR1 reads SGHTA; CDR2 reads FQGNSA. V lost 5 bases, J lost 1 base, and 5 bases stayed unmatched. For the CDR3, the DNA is TGTGCCAGCAGCCAGCCGGGACAGGGGTCCTACAATGAGCAGTTCTTC. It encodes CASSQPGQGSYNEQFF.

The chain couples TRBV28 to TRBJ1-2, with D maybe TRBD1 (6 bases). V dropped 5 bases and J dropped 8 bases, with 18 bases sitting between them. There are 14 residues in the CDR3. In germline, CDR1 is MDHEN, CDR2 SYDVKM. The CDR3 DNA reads TGTGCCAGCAGTGGGGATTTCAGGGGTGGCGGCTACACCTTC. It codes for CASSGDFRGGGYTF.

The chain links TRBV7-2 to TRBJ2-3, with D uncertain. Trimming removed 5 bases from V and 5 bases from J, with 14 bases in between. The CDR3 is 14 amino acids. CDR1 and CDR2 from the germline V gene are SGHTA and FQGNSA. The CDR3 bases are TGTGCCAGCAGCCCAGGACGAGAAAGAGATACGCAGTATTTT. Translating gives CASSPGRERDTQYF.

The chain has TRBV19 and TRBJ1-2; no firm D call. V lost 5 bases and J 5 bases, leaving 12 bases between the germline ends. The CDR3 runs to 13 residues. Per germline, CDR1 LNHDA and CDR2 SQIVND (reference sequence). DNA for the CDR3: TGTGCCAGTAGTGCCTCAGCTCGTTATGGCTACACCTTC. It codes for CASSASARYGYTF.

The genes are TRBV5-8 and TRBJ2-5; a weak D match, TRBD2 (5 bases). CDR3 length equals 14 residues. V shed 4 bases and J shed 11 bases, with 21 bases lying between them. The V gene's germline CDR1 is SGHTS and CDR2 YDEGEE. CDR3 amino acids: CASSLAPRDGKQYF. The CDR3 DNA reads TGTGCCAGCAGCCTGGCCCCGCGAGACGGGAAGCAGTACTTC.

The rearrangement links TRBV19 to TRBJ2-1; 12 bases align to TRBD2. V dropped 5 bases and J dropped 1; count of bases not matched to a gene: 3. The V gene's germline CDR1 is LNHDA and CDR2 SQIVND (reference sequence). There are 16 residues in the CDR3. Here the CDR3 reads CASSLTSGSSYNEQFF. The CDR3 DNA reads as TGTGCCAGTAGTTTGACTAGCGGGAGTTCCTACAATGAGCAGTTCTTC.

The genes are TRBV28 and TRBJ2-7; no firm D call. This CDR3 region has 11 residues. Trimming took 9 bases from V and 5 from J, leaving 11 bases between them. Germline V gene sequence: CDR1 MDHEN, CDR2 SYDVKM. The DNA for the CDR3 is TGTGCCAGTAGATCTGTGAACGAGCAGTACTTC. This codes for CASRSVNEQYF.

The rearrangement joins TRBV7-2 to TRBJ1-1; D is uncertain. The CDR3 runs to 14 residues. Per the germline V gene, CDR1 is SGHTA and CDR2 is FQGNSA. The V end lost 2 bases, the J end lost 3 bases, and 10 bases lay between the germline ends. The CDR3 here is CASSLYGGYTEAFF. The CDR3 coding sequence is TGTGCCAGCAGCTTATACGGCGGTTACACTGAAGCTTTCTTT.

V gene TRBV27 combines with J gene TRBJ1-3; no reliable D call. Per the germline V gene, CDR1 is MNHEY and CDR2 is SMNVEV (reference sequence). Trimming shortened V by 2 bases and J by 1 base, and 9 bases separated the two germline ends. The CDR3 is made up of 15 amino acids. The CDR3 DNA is TGTGCCAGCAGTTTAAAACAACCTTCTGGAAACACCATATATTTT. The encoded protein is CASSLKQPSGNTIYF.

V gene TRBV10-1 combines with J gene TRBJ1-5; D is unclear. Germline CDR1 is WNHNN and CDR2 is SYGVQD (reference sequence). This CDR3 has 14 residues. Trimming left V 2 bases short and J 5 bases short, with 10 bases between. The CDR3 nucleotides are TGCGCCAGCAGTGAGGGCCGTGCGGATCAGCCCCAGCATTTT. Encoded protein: CASSEGRADQPQHF.

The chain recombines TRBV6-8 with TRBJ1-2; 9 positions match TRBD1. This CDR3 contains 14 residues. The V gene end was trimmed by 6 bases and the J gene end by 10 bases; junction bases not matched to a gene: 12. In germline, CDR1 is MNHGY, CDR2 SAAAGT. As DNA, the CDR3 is TGTGCCAGCAGACCACCGGGACAGGGTGTGGTCTACACCTTC. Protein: CASRPPGQGVVYTF.

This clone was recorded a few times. This CDR3 reads CASSLVLRELFF. The CDR3 DNA sequence: TGTGCCAGCAGCTTAGTTCTCCGGGAGCTGTTTTTT. The rearrangement uses TRBV7-9 and TRBJ2-2; unclear D gene. From germline, CDR1 is SEHNR and CDR2 FQNEAQ (reference sequence). The CDR3 has 12 amino acids. V lost 1 base, J lost 9 bases, and 6 bases lay in between.

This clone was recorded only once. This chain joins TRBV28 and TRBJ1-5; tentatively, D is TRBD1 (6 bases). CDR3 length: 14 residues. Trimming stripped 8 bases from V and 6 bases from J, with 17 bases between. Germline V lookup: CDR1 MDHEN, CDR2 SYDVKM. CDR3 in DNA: TGTGCCAGCGAGGAGAGGGGGGAGGTTCAGCCCCAGCATTTT. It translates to CASEERGEVQPQHF.

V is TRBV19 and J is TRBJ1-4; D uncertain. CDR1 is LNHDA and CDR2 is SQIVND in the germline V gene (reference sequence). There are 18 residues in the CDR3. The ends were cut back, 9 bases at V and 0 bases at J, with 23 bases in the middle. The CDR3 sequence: CASLASSGLVATNEKLFF. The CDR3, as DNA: TGTGCCAGCCTAGCCTCCAGTGGTTTGGTTGCAACTAATGAAAAACTGTTTTTT.

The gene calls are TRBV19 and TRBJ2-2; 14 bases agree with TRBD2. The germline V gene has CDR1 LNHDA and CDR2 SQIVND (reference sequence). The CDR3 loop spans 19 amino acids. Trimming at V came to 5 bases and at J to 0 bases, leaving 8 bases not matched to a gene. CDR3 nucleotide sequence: TGTGCCAGTAGTGTGAAGGGACTAGCGGGAGTATCGAACACCGGGGAGCTGTTTTTT. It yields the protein CASSVKGLAGVSNTGELFF.

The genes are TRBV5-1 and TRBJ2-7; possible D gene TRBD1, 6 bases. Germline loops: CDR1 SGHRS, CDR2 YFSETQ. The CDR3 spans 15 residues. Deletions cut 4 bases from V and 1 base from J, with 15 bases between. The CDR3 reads CASSIGQPPSYEQYF. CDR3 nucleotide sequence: TGCGCCAGCAGCATAGGACAGCCCCCATCCTACGAGCAGTACTTC.

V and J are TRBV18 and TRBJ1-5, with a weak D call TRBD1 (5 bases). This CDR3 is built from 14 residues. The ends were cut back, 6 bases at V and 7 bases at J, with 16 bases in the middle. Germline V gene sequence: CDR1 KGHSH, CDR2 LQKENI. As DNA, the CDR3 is TGTGCCAGCTCCAACGGGGGATCTGACCAGCCCCAGCATTTT. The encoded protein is CASSNGGSDQPQHF.

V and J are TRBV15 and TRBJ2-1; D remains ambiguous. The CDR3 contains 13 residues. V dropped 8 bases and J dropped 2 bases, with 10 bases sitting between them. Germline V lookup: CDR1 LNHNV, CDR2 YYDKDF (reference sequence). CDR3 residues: CATGVIAYNEQFF. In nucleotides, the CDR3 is TGTGCCACCGGGGTGATCGCCTACAATGAGCAGTTCTTC.

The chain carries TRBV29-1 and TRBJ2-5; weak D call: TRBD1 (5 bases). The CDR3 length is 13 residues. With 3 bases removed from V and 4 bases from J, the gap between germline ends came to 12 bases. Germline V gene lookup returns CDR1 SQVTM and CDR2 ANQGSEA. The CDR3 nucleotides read TGCAGCGTTGACCTCAGGGTTGGAGAGACCCAGTACTTC. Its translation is CSVDLRVGETQYF. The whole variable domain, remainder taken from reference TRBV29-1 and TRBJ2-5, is SAVISQKPSRDICQRGTSLTIQCQVDSQVTMMFWYRQQPGQSLTLIATANQGSEATYESGFVIDKFPISRPNLTFSTLTVSNMSPEDSSIYLCSVDLRVGETQYFGPGTRLLVL.

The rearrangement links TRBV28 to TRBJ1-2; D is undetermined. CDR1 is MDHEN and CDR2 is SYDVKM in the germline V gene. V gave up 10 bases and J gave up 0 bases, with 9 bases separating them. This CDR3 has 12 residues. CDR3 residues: CATELANYGYTF. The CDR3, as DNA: TGTGCCACCGAGTTAGCTAACTATGGCTACACCTTC.

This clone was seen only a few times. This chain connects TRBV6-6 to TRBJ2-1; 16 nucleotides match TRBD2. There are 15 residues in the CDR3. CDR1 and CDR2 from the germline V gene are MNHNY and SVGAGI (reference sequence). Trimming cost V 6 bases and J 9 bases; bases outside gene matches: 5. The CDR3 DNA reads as TGTGCCAGCAGCGTGGGGACTAGCGGGGGGGCTGAGCAGTTCTTC. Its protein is CASSVGTSGGAEQFF.